This T cell receptor (beta chain) was retrieved from a study of blood T cell repertoires in COVID-19. As for the study in general: T cells, B-cell-depleted T cells, or PBMCs supplied cDNA or gDNA.

The germline V and J ends were trimmed by 5 bases and 5 bases, with 15 bases remaining between them. The CDR3 spans 14 residues. From germline, CDR1 is SGHTA and CDR2 FQGTGA. The protocol was immunoSEQ multiplex PCR, while the TCRdb copy is restricted to in-frame clones and leaves out a portion. The data contain approximately 450,000 clones, 85% to 90% of them singletons. This receptor was taken from a woman under 40 with acute or convalescent COVID-19. V usage is TRBV7-3 and J usage is TRBJ2-5; the D gene is possibly TRBD1 (6 bases). The sequencing input was peripheral blood. The CDR3 bases are TGTGCCAGCAGCCTGGTTGGGGGCGGGGAGACCCAGTACTTC. Translating it yields CASSLVGGGETQYF.